The sequence of this T cell receptor (beta chain) was determined in a study of T cell responses to AZD1222 COVID-19 vaccine. TCRdb's copy holds only in-frame clones and misses some; the assay was immunoSEQ multiplex PCR. The sample lists 100,000 to 150,000 clones, approximately 91% seen once, with around 30% in the top ten. V lost 4 bases to trimming and J lost 1 base, with 10 bases between them. From germline, CDR1 is LGHDT and CDR2 YNNKEL (reference sequence). The CDR3 is 14 residues long. Whole-study results and caveats: Spike-specific TCR breadth and depth both grew after two AZD1222 doses. In a largely white British group with more females than males, clonal diversity was possibly underestimated.

With respect to this clone: Its specificity is unknown.

The chain links TRBV3-1 (or the pseudogene TRBV3-2) to TRBJ2-5, with D perhaps TRBD1 (7 bases). The sequence derives from an adult in good health. The material was peripheral blood, obtained on day 0 of AZD1222 vaccination. CDR3 sequence: CASSRGDSQETQYF. The CDR3 nucleotides are TGTGCCAGCAGCCGCGGGGACAGCCAAGAGACCCAGTACTTC.